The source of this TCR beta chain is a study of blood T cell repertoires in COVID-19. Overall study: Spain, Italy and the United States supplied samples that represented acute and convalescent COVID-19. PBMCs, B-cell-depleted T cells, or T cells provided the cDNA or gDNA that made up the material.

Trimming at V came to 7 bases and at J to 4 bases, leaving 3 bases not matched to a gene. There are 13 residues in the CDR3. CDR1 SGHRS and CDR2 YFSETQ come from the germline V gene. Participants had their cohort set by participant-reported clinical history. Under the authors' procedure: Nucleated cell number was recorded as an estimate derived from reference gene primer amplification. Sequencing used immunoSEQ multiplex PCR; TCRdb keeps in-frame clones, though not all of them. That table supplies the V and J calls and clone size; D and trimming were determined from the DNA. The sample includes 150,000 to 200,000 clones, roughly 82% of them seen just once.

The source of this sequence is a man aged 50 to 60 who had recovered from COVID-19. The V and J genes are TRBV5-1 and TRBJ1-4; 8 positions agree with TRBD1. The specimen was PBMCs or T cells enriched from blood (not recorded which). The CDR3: CASATGGNEKLFF. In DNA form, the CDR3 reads TGCGCCAGCGCAACAGGGGGTAATGAAAAACTGTTTTTT.